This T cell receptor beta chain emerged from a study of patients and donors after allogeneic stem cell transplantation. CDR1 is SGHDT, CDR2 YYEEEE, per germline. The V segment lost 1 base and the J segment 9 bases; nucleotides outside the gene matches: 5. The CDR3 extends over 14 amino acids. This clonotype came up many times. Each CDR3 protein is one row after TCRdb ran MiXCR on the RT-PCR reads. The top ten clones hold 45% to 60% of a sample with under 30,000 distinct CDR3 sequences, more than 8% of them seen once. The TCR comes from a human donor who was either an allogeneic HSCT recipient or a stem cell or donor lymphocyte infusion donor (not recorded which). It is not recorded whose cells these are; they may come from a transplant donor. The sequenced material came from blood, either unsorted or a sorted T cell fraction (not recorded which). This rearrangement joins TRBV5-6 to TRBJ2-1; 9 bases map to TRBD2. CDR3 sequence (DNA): TGTGCCAGCAGCTTGCAGGGACTAGCAGTTGAGCAGTTCTTC. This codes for CASSLQGLAVEQFF.